Below are 30 T cell receptor beta chains sequenced from a single sample in a study of blood T cells in healthy people across ages. PCR was performed a second time for roughly 7 to 12 cycles using a sample-barcoded 5' primer and a J-beta primer mix. TCRdb passed the 5' RACE reads through MiXCR, listing each CDR3 protein once. Altogether fewer than 950,000 distinct CDR3 sequences are present, roughly 35% being singletons, with the ten largest covering roughly 13%. Sequenced input: blood. These receptors were collected from a man in his late teens or twenties in good health.

The chain recombines TRBV11-2 with TRBJ2-3; the D gene is possibly TRBD1 (5 bases). V was clipped by 1 base and J by 5 bases, with 16 bases between them. Germline V gives CDR1 SGHAT, CDR2 FQNNGV. This CDR3 spans 16 amino acids. CDR3 amino acids: CASSLVAGRTLDTQYF. In DNA, the CDR3 is TGTGCCAGCAGCTTAGTGGCAGGGCGCACCCTAGATACGCAGTATTTT. The whole variable domain, filled in from reference TRBV11-2 and TRBJ2-3, reads EAGVAQSPRYKIIEKRQSVAFWCNPISGHATLYWYQQILGQGPKLLIQFQNNGVVDDSQLPKDRFSAERLKGVDSTLKIQPAKLEDSAVYLCASSLVAGRTLDTQYFGPGTRLTVL.

This clonotype has only a few counts. The chain carries TRBV20-1 and TRBJ1-1; D not resolved. The V end lost 0 bases, the J end lost 10 bases, and 18 bases lay between the germline ends. The CDR3 extends over 14 amino acids. CDR1 is DFQATT, CDR2 SNEGSKA, per germline (reference sequence). CDR3 DNA sequence: TGCAGTGCTAGAGACCGAGAATGGACGGCGGGAGCTTTCTTT. The encoded protein is CSARDREWTAGAFF.

V and J are TRBV4-3 and TRBJ2-1; D unresolved. With the DNA end fitting TRBJ2-7 better, the J assignment may be wrong. Germline V lookup: CDR1 LGHNA, CDR2 YSLEER. The CDR3 runs 16 residues. This chain's CDR3 is CASSQDWSSSYNEQYF. For the CDR3, the DNA is TGCGCCAGCAGCCAAGATTGGAGTAGCTCCTACAATGAGCAGTACTTC.

The chain carries TRBV7-2 and TRBJ2-7, with 9 bases identical to TRBD2. The CDR3 loop spans 15 amino acids. J gave up 0 bases and V 3 bases, and 3 bases lay outside the gene matches. CDR1 and CDR2 from the germline V gene are SGHTA and FQGNSA. As DNA, the CDR3 is TGTGCCAGCAGCTTGAGTAGCGGGGGCTCCTACGAGCAGTACTTC. Its protein product is CASSLSSGGSYEQYF.

On this clonotype: A much bigger clone sits one base away, suggesting this may be a read error. The V gene is TRBV12-3 or TRBV12-4, the J gene TRBJ2-4, with D perhaps matching TRBD1 (6 bases). Matching the DNA end better, TRBJ2-7 makes the J call doubtful. This CDR3 is 12 amino acids long. CDR3 in DNA: TGTGCCAACTCCCCGGACAGTCGCGAGCAGTACTTC. This sequence encodes CANSPDSREQYF.

This clonotype was recorded many times. The gene calls are TRBV29-1 and TRBJ2-1; tentative D call: TRBD1 (5 bases). This CDR3 spans 12 amino acids. V was pared by 8 bases and J by 0 bases, with 8 bases between. Germline-derived CDR1 and CDR2 are SQVTM and ANQGSEA. In nucleotides, the CDR3 is TGCAGCTATCAGGGCTCCTACAATGAGCAGTTCTTC. Its translation is CSYQGSYNEQFF.

The V call is TRBV7-9, the J call TRBJ2-5; D is possibly TRBD2 (5 bases). V gave up 5 bases and J gave up 11 bases, with 15 bases separating them. CDR1 is SEHNR, CDR2 FQNEAQ, per germline (reference sequence). The CDR3 contains 12 residues. CDR3 in DNA: TGTGCCAGCAGCCCCTTTGCCGGGGAGCAGTACTTC. Translation: CASSPFAGEQYF.

V is TRBV6-6 and J is TRBJ1-3; D perhaps matches TRBD1 (5 bases). Germline V gene data show CDR1 as MNHNY and CDR2 as SVGAGI (reference sequence). This CDR3 is built from 15 residues. Trimming left V 5 bases short and J 3 bases short, with 14 bases between. The CDR3 reads CASSIQEGVGNTIYF. Written as DNA, the CDR3 is TGTGCCAGCAGTATACAAGAAGGGGTTGGAAACACCATATATTTT.

The chain is built from TRBV4-3 and TRBJ2-3; no reliable D call. CDR3 length: 14 amino acids. Germline values: CDR1 LGHNA, CDR2 YSLEER. Trimming cost V 8 bases and J 2 bases, with 14 bases left between them. CDR3 in amino acids: CASSQNQHTDTQYF. The CDR3 nucleotides are TGCGCCAGCTCGCAAAACCAACACACAGATACGCAGTATTTT.

This sequence joins TRBV11-2 and TRBJ2-7; D gene ambiguous. The CDR3 runs 10 residues. The germline V and J ends were trimmed by 1 base and 7 bases, with 2 bases remaining between them. From germline, CDR1 is SGHAT and CDR2 FQNNGV. The CDR3 sequence: CASSLVEQYF. In DNA, the CDR3 is TGTGCCAGCAGCTTAGTAGAGCAGTACTTC.

On this clonotype: A far larger clone is a single base away, which makes a read error likely. The chain links TRBV12-3 or TRBV12-4 to TRBJ2-3; 8 bases map to TRBD2. There are 15 residues in the CDR3. The DNA for the CDR3 is TGTGTCAGCAGCCCCGGACTAGCTGGCACAGATACGCAGTATTTT. Protein product: CVSSPGLAGTDTQYF.

V gene TRBV5-1 combines with J gene TRBJ1-1; D remains unclear. The V gene's germline CDR1 is SGHRS and CDR2 YFSETQ. The CDR3 loop spans 15 amino acids. The V and J ends lost 4 bases and 0 bases respectively, with 13 bases between them. The CDR3 here is CASSRGRMMNTEAFF. The CDR3, as DNA: TGCGCCAGCAGCCGAGGGCGGATGATGAACACTGAAGCTTTCTTT.

In regard to this clonotype: The junction does not match germline at one end; this may be a read error. The V and J genes are TRBV12-3 or TRBV12-4 and TRBJ1-1; TRBD1 agrees at 8 bases. This CDR3 spans 13 amino acids. CDR3 DNA sequence: TGTGCCAGCGACTTGACAGGGGAGTCGGAAGTTTTCTTT. This gives the protein CASDLTGESEVFF.

The chain has TRBV7-2 and TRBJ2-7, with D possibly being TRBD1 or TRBD2 (5 bases each). Trimming cost V 5 bases and J 0 bases, with 14 bases left between them. The V gene's germline CDR1 is SGHTA and CDR2 FQGNSA. The CDR3 length is 15 residues. CDR3 region: CASSPGTRGSYEQYF. DNA of the CDR3: TGTGCCAGCAGCCCCGGGACGAGGGGCTCCTACGAGCAGTACTTC.

The V gene is TRBV5-8, the J gene TRBJ1-4; D is uncertain. From germline, CDR1 is SGHTS and CDR2 YDEGEE. V lost 3 bases and J lost 3, with 12 bases in between. The CDR3 is made up of 15 amino acids. CDR3 residues: CASSSRVRPNEKLFF. Written as DNA, the CDR3 is TGTGCCAGCAGCTCAAGGGTCCGGCCTAATGAAAAACTGTTTTTT.

This clonotype was counted a few times. The chain uses TRBV5-1 and TRBJ2-3, with TRBD2 identical over 9 bases. The CDR3 is 15 amino acids. With 5 bases clipped from V and 3 bases from J, the junction kept 7 bases outside the gene matches. Looked up from germline, CDR1 is SGHRS and CDR2 is YFSETQ. The CDR3 loop is CASRLAGESTDTQYF. As DNA, the CDR3 is TGCGCCAGCAGGTTAGCGGGGGAGTCAACAGATACGCAGTATTTT. Full variable domain (remainder filled in from reference TRBV5-1 and TRBJ2-3): KAGVTQTPRYLIKTRGQQVTLSCSPISGHRSVSWYQQTPGQGLQFLFEYFSETQRNKGNFPGRFSGRQFSNSRSEMNVSTLELGDSALYLCASRLAGESTDTQYFGPGTRLTVL.

This clonotype came up a few times. The rearrangement links TRBV6-6 to TRBJ1-1; D is ambiguous. The CDR3 has 15 residues. Germline values: CDR1 MNHNY, CDR2 SVGAGI (reference sequence). V lost 3 bases to trimming and J lost 7 bases, with 18 bases between them. The CDR3 nucleotides are TGTGCCAGCAGTTATTCGGTAATAGAGGGTAGTGAAGCTTTCTTT. Its translation is CASSYSVIEGSEAFF.

The chain recombines TRBV19 with TRBJ1-1; D is ambiguous. V lost 3 bases, J lost 7 bases, and 12 bases lay in between. Germline-derived CDR1 and CDR2 are LNHDA and SQIVND (reference sequence). The CDR3 contains 13 residues. The CDR3 spells CASSIPRAFEAFF. CDR3 bases: TGTGCCAGTAGTATTCCCCGGGCCTTTGAAGCTTTCTTT.

The CDR3 spells CASSLPTGDEQYF. The CDR3 region has the DNA TGCGCCAGCAGCTTGCCCACAGGGGACGAGCAGTACTTC. This sequence joins TRBV5-1 and TRBJ2-5; TRBD1 matches at 7 bases. The DNA end favors TRBJ2-7, so the J call may be wrong. Germline V gives CDR1 SGHRS, CDR2 YFSETQ. The CDR3 consists of 13 residues.

CDR3 sequence (DNA): TGTGCCAGCAGCGCAGGGGGCTCCTACGAGCAGTACTTC. The encoded protein is CASSAGGSYEQYF. J is TRBJ2-7 and V is TRBV27; 7 bases align to TRBD1. The CDR3 sequence is 13 residues long. Losses at the gene ends were 6 bases for V and 0 bases for J; bases not matched to a gene: 2. Looked up from germline, CDR1 is MNHEY and CDR2 is SMNVEV (reference sequence).

The genes are TRBV10-3 and TRBJ2-5, with a weak D call TRBD2 (5 bases). The CDR3 has 17 residues. CDR1 ENHRY and CDR2 SYGVKD come from the germline V gene. With 2 bases removed from V and 0 bases from J, the gap between germline ends came to 16 bases. CDR3 DNA sequence: TGTGCCATCAGTGAGCCCCGAGCGGAAGCGTACCAAGAGACCCAGTACTTC. Encoded protein: CAISEPRAEAYQETQYF.

This sequence joins TRBV13 and TRBJ2-2; D uncertain. The CDR3 spans 15 residues. Trimming pared 5 bases from V and 0 bases from J, leaving 10 bases between. CDR1 PRHDT and CDR2 FYEKMQ come from the germline V gene (reference sequence). The CDR3 sequence is CASSAVGSNTGELFF. CDR3 nucleotide sequence: TGTGCCAGCAGCGCCGTAGGTTCGAACACCGGGGAGCTGTTTTTT.

This clonotype was counted only a few times. V and J are TRBV5-5 and TRBJ2-5, with a weak D call TRBD1 (6 bases). Germline V gene sequence: CDR1 SGHKS, CDR2 YYEKEE (reference sequence). Trimming pared 4 bases from V and 11 bases from J, leaving 21 bases between. This CDR3 has 14 amino acids. The chain's CDR3 is CASSTGTTYNEQYF. Here the CDR3 DNA reads TGTGCCAGCAGCACCGGGACAACTTACAATGAGCAGTACTTC.

The V call is TRBV2, the J call TRBJ2-7; D is possibly TRBD1 (6 bases). The DNA end is more similar to TRBJ2-5, so the J call may be wrong. Germline CDR1 is SNHLY and CDR2 is FYNNEI. The CDR3 is 13 amino acids. The CDR3 sequence: CASRLDRTETQYF. In nucleotides, the CDR3 is TGTGCCAGCAGACTGGACAGAACAGAGACCCAGTACTTC.

This clonotype was detected once. The CDR3 loop reads CASSLVSGTNTEAFF. CDR3 coding DNA: TGCGCCAGCAGCTTGGTGTCAGGGACGAACACTGAAGCTTTCTTT. The chain uses TRBV5-1 and TRBJ1-1, with D tentatively TRBD1 (5 bases). In germline, CDR1 is SGHRS, CDR2 YFSETQ. The germline V and J ends were trimmed by 0 bases and 1 base, with 10 bases remaining between them. The CDR3 loop spans 15 amino acids. Full variable domain (remainder filled in from reference TRBV5-1 and TRBJ1-1): KAGVTQTPRYLIKTRGQQVTLSCSPISGHRSVSWYQQTPGQGLQFLFEYFSETQRNKGNFPGRFSGRQFSNSRSEMNVSTLELGDSALYLCASSLVSGTNTEAFFGQGTRLTVV.

The table lists this clonotype with a few counts. V usage is TRBV6-5 and J usage is TRBJ2-7; a possible D gene is TRBD1 (6 bases). Germline V gene lookup returns CDR1 MNHEY and CDR2 SVGAGI. Trimming shortened V by 6 bases and J by 3 bases, and 18 bases separated the two germline ends. The CDR3 consists of 15 residues. The CDR3 protein is CASRDPRDIDYEQYF. CDR3 coding DNA: TGTGCCAGCAGGGATCCCCGGGACATAGACTACGAGCAGTACTTC.

This clonotype was observed at least ten times. The rearrangement uses TRBV12-3 or TRBV12-4 and TRBJ1-5, with D unclear. The V gene lost 8 bases and the J gene lost 0 bases, with 8 bases spanning the gap. This CDR3 is built from 13 residues. CDR3 region: CASGRDSNQPQHF. The CDR3 DNA is TGTGCCAGCGGGCGGGATAGCAATCAGCCCCAGCATTTT.

This sequence joins TRBV10-3 and TRBJ2-5, with TRBD1 identical over 9 bases. The V segment lost 8 bases and the J segment 3 bases; nucleotides outside the gene matches: 7. Per germline, CDR1 ENHRY and CDR2 SYGVKD. This CDR3 is built from 14 residues. This CDR3 is CAIGPRTGEETQYF. The CDR3, as DNA: TGTGCCATCGGGCCACGGACAGGGGAAGAGACCCAGTACTTC.

The table lists this clonotype with a few counts. The chain links TRBV10-3 to TRBJ1-4; tentative D call: TRBD1 (5 bases). Per the germline V gene, CDR1 is ENHRY and CDR2 is SYGVKD. The ends were cut back, 10 bases at V and 7 bases at J, with 22 bases in the middle. The CDR3 is made up of 15 amino acids. CDR3 in DNA: TGTGCCACGTGGCCGTCCGGGACGGCAGGTGAAAAACTGTTTTTT. Its translation is CATWPSGTAGEKLFF.

This sequence joins TRBV20-1 and TRBJ2-5; 9 bases match TRBD1. Trimming removed 1 base from V and 11 bases from J; junction bases left unmatched: 14. Germline V gene data show CDR1 as DFQATT and CDR2 as SNEGSKA (reference sequence). The CDR3 is made up of 15 amino acids. In nucleotides, the CDR3 is TGCAGTGCTAGAGTAAGGACAGGGGACTACAATGAGCAGTACTTC. Its translation: CSARVRTGDYNEQYF.